The sequence of this TCR beta chain was determined in a study of T cell repertoires in ileal Crohn's disease. The protocol was immunoSEQ multiplex PCR, while the TCRdb copy is restricted to in-frame clones and leaves out a portion. This sample has roughly 7,400 clones, with roughly 80% found just once. Trimming took off 5 bases at V and 7 bases at J, with 17 bases between the two ends. The germline CDR1 and CDR2 sequences are LGHNA and YNFKEQ. This CDR3 spans 14 amino acids. Study-level results: All patients with clonality above 26.8% had endoscopic recurrence. Sorted CD8 T cells held more high-frequency clones than CD4.

This clone was recorded once. Its antigen is as yet unknown. Sequencing was carried out using ileal tissue. The chain carries TRBV4-2 and TRBJ1-1; a weak D match, TRBD1 (6 bases). The TCR sequence derives from an adult with Crohn's disease. The DNA for the CDR3 is TGTGCCAGCAGCTCCTCCGTTGGGGGCAGTGAAGCTTTCTTT. This sequence encodes CASSSSVGGSEAFF.